A single sample is the source of the 4 T cell receptor beta chains below, sequenced in a study of blood T cell repertoires in COVID-19. Sequencing used immunoSEQ multiplex PCR; TCRdb keeps in-frame clones, though not all of them. The sample consists of some 15,000 clones, about 78% of them appearing once. The specimen was peripheral blood. The receptors shown here come from a human donor in a cohort sampled during active COVID-19.

The chain combines TRBV6-2 or TRBV6-3 with TRBJ2-7, with TRBD2 identical over 9 bases. Germline V gene lookup returns CDR1 MNHEY and CDR2 SVGEGT. This CDR3 contains 15 residues. The V segment lost 6 bases and the J segment 4 bases; nucleotides outside the gene matches: 10. CDR3 sequence (DNA): TGTGCCAGCAGCCAGATTAGCGGGAGAGGATACGAGCAGTACTTC. It yields the protein CASSQISGRGYEQYF.

On this clone itself: A read error may account for a junction end that differs from germline. This rearrangement joins TRBV7-3 to TRBJ1-1, with 7 positions matching TRBD1. Per the germline V gene, CDR1 is SGHTA and CDR2 is FQGTGA. The CDR3 spans 15 residues. The CDR3 loop is CASSVTGATGTEAFF. Written as DNA, the CDR3 is TGTGCCAGCAGCGTAACAGGGGCGACAGGCACTGAAGCTTTCTTT.

The J gene is TRBJ2-7, the V gene TRBV5-6; possibly TRBD2 for D (5 bases). The V and J ends lost 2 bases and 1 base respectively, with 13 bases between them. CDR1 and CDR2 from the germline V gene are SGHDT and YYEEEE. CDR3 length equals 15 residues. The CDR3 DNA reads TGTGCCAGCAGCTTACTAGGGAACCCTTCCTACGAGCAGTACTTC. This translates into CASSLLGNPSYEQYF.

V usage is TRBV7-9 and J usage is TRBJ2-5; 8 bases match TRBD2. Per germline, CDR1 SEHNR and CDR2 FQNEAQ (reference sequence). CDR3 length: 15 residues. The junction had 9 bases not matched to a gene; V was cut back by 5 bases and J by 4 bases. The CDR3, as DNA: TGTGCCAGCAGCCCTTTCGGGGGGGGGAGAGAGACCCAGTACTTC. Amino acids: CASSPFGGGRETQYF.